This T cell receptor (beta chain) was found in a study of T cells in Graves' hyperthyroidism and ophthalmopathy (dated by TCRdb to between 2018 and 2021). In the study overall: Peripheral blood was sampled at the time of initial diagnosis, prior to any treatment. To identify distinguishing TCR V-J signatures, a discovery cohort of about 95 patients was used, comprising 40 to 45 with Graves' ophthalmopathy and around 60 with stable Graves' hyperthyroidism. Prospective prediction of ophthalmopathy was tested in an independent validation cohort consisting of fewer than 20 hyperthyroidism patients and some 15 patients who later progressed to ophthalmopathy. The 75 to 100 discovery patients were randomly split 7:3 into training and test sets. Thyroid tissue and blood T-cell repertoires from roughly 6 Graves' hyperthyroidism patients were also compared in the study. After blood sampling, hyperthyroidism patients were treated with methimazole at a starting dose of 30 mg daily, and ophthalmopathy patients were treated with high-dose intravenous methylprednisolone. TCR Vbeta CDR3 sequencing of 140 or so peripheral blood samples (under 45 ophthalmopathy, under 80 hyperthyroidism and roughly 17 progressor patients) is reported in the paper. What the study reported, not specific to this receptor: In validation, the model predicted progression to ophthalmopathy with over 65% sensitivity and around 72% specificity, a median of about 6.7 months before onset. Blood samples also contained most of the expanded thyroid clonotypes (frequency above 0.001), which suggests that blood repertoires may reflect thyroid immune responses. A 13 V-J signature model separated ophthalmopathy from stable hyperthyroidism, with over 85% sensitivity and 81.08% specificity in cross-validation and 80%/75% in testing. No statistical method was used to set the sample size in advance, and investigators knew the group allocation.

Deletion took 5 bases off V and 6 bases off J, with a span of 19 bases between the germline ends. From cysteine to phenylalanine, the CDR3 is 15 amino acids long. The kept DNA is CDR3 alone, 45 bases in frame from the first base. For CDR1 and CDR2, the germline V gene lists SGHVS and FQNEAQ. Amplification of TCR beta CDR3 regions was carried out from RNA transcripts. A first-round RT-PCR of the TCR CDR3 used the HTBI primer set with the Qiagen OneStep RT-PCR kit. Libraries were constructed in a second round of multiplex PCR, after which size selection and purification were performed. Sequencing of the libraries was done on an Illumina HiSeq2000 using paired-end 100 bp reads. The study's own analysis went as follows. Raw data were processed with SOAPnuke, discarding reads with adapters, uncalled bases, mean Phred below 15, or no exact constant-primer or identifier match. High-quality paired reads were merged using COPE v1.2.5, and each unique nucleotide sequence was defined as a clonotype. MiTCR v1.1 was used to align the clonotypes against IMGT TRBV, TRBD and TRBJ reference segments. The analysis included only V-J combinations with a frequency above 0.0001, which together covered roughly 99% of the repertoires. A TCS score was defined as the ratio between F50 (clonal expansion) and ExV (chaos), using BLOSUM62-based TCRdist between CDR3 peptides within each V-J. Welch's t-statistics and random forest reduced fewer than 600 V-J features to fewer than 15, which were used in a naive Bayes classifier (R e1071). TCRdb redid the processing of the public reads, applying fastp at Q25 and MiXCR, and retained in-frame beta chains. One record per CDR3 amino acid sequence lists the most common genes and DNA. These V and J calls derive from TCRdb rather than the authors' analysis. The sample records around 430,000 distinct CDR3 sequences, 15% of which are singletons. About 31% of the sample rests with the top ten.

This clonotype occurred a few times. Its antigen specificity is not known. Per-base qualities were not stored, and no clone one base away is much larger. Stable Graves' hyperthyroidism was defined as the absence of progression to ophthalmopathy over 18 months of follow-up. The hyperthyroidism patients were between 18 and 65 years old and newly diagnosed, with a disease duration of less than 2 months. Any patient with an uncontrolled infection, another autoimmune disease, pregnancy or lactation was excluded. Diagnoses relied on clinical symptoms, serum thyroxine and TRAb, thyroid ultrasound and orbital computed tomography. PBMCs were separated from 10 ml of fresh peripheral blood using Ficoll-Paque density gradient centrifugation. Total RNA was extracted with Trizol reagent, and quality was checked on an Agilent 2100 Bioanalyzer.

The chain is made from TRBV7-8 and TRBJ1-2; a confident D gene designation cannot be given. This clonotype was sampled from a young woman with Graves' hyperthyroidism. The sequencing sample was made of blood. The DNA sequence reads TGTGCCAGCAGCAGACCGGGGAGAAGCTCGGATGGCTACACCTTC. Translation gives CASSRPGRSSDGYTF. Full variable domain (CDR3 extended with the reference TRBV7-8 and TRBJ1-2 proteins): GAGVSQSPRYKVAKRGQDVALRCDPISGHVSLFWYQQALGQGPEFLTYFQNEAQLDKSGLPSDRFFAERPEGSVSTLKIQRTQQEDSAVYLCASSRPGRSSDGYTFGSGTRLTVV.